This T cell receptor beta chain is from a study of T cell changes during pregnancy in multiple sclerosis. The data were produced by immunoSEQ multiplex PCR, yet TCRdb's version contains in-frame clones alone and is incomplete. In the table there are 85,000 to 130,000 clones, about 94% of which are singletons. Germline-derived CDR1 and CDR2 are SGHRS and YFSETQ. The CDR3 runs to 17 residues. The trim removed 2 bases at V and 7 bases at J, leaving 12 bases unmatched. This material consisted of peripheral blood, taken before pregnancy. The chain is built from TRBV5-1 and TRBJ2-1, with TRBD2 matching 10 bases. This clonotype was sampled from a female donor with multiple sclerosis, enrolled in a pregnancy study. The CDR3 sequence: CASSFGLAVTLRNEQFF. The CDR3 region has the DNA TGCGCCAGCAGCTTTGGACTAGCGGTTACCCTCAGGAATGAGCAGTTCTTC.